Below, one T cell receptor (beta chain) is given with its context. The entry originates in a study of technical replicates of blood from several donors. Between the trimmed V and J ends, which lost 3 bases and 3 bases, there was a span of 11 bases. The CDR3 is made up of 14 amino acids. Germline loops: CDR1 WNHNN, CDR2 SYGVQD (reference sequence). Only in-frame clones appear in the TCRdb table, and some are missing; sequencing was by immunoSEQ multiplex PCR. The sample has 65,000 to 85,000 clones; roughly 96% are singletons. V and J are TRBV10-1 and TRBJ2-5; the D is unclear. The sequence was collected from a human donor in good health. Sequencing input: T cells isolated from PBMCs. This chain's CDR3 is CASSEQNGKETQYF. The CDR3 coding sequence is TGCGCCAGCAGTGAACAGAACGGCAAAGAGACCCAGTACTTC.